The 27 T cell receptor beta chains below come from one sample, sequenced in a study of CD4 T cells in relation to SARS-CoV-2 and coronaviruses. Clones were sequenced by immunoSEQ multiplex PCR, and TCRdb holds only the in-frame ones, with some missing. The sample contains approximately 50,000 clones, around 90% of which appear only once. Input material: naive CD4+ T cells from PBMCs. Subset meaning: naive CD4+ T cells isolated by negative enrichment. These receptors were taken from an adult with COVID-19.

V gene TRBV6-5 combines with J gene TRBJ2-7; possible D gene TRBD2, 6 bases. Trimming took 6 bases from V and 8 from J, leaving 11 bases between them. The CDR3 is 11 amino acids. Looked up from germline, CDR1 is MNHEY and CDR2 is SVGAGI. DNA of the CDR3: TGTGCCAGCAGCGCCCGGGAGCAGCAGTACTTC. This codes for CASSAREQQYF.

This clone was picked up one time. The V and J genes are TRBV7-9 and TRBJ1-3, with D unclear. Looked up from germline, CDR1 is SEHNR and CDR2 is FQNEAQ (reference sequence). Trimming removed 2 bases from V and 0 bases from J, with 5 bases in between. The CDR3 covers 14 residues. CDR3 in amino acids: CASSLSSSGNTIYF. CDR3 nucleotides: TGTGCCAGCAGCTTATCCAGCTCTGGAAACACCATATATTTT.

This chain links TRBV2 with TRBJ1-5; D is unresolved. Per the germline V gene, CDR1 is SNHLY and CDR2 is FYNNEI. This CDR3 spans 15 amino acids. V was trimmed by 4 bases and J by 3 bases, leaving 13 bases between them. The CDR3 reads CASSADGRNNQPQHF. CDR3 DNA: TGTGCCAGCAGTGCCGATGGGCGGAACAATCAGCCCCAGCATTTT.

The gene calls are TRBV7-9 and TRBJ1-1; 7 bases match TRBD1. Germline CDR1 SEHNR, CDR2 FQNEAQ (reference sequence). The CDR3 has 15 amino acids. J gave up 8 bases and V 2 bases, and 11 bases lay outside the gene matches. As DNA, the CDR3 is TGTGCCAGCAGCTTAAAAGGTGACAGGGCGCAGGAAGCTTTCTTT. Translating gives CASSLKGDRAQEAFF.

The chain recombines TRBV7-9 with TRBJ2-6, with unresolved D. CDR3 length: 16 amino acids. CDR1 and CDR2 (germline): SEHNR, FQNEAQ (reference sequence). The ends were cut back, 1 base at V and 0 bases at J, with 7 bases in the middle. CDR3 amino acids: CASSLGGFSGANVLTF. CDR3 in DNA: TGTGCCAGCAGCTTAGGCGGTTTCTCTGGGGCCAACGTCCTGACTTTC.

The rearrangement uses TRBV29-1 and TRBJ1-3, with D perhaps matching TRBD1 (6 bases). Per the germline V gene, CDR1 is SQVTM and CDR2 is ANQGSEA. V was cut by 7 bases and J by 4 bases, with 8 bases left in between. This CDR3 contains 11 residues. The CDR3 nucleotides read TGCAGCGCTACAGGGGGAAACACCATATATTTT. Translation gives CSATGGNTIYF. The variable domain in full, completed from reference TRBV29-1 and TRBJ1-3, reads SAVISQKPSRDICQRGTSLTIQCQVDSQVTMMFWYRQQPGQSLTLIATANQGSEATYESGFVIDKFPISRPNLTFSTLTVSNMSPEDSSIYLCSATGGNTIYFGEGSWLTVV.

The V call is TRBV11-3, the J call TRBJ2-1; TRBD2 matches at 7 bases. The CDR3 has 15 amino acids. Looked up from germline, CDR1 is SGHNT and CDR2 is YENEEA. V lost 5 bases, J lost 3 bases, and 7 bases stayed unmatched. The CDR3 DNA reads as TGTGCCAGCAGCCCCGGGCTAGCGGACTACAATGAGCAGTTCTTC. This sequence encodes CASSPGLADYNEQFF. The variable domain in full, with the rest retrieved from reference TRBV11-3 and TRBJ2-1, is EAGVVQSPRYKIIEKKQPVAFWCNPISGHNTLYWYLQNLGQGPELLIRYENEEAVDDSQLPKDRFSAERLKGVDSTLKIQPAELGDSAVYLCASSPGLADYNEQFFGPGTRLTVL.

The chain combines TRBV30 with TRBJ2-5, with D hard to call. This CDR3 comprises 12 residues. Germline loops: CDR1 GTSNPN, CDR2 SVGIG (reference sequence). Trimming stripped 5 bases from V and 2 bases from J, with 9 bases between. CDR3 sequence: CAWSGGQETQYF. The CDR3 bases are TGTGCCTGGTCGGGTGGGCAAGAGACCCAGTACTTC.

In this sample, this clone turned up once. The chain joins TRBV6-6 to TRBJ1-5; 7 nucleotides match TRBD1. CDR3 size: 15 residues. Germline CDR1 and CDR2: MNHNY and SVGAGI (reference sequence). Trimming removed 6 bases from V and 1 base from J; junction bases left unmatched: 6. Here the CDR3 reads CASRGRQGSNQPQHF. Written as DNA, the CDR3 is TGTGCCAGCAGGGGGAGACAGGGAAGCAATCAGCCCCAGCATTTT.

This rearrangement joins TRBV28 to TRBJ2-7; no clear D. The CDR3 spans 11 residues. The V gene's germline CDR1 is MDHEN and CDR2 SYDVKM. Trimming pared 3 bases from V and 4 bases from J, leaving 4 bases between. CDR3 sequence (DNA): TGTGCCAGCAGTTTTAAGTACGAGCAGTACTTC. This gives the protein CASSFKYEQYF.

The chain uses TRBV29-1 and TRBJ1-1, with unresolved D. This CDR3 is built from 14 residues. Germline CDR1 and CDR2: SQVTM and ANQGSEA. V was pared by 4 bases and J by 0 bases, with 12 bases between. CDR3 nucleotide sequence: TGCAGCGTTGTCGAGGAAGACATGAACACTGAAGCTTTCTTT. Protein sequence: CSVVEEDMNTEAFF. Drawing the rest from reference TRBV29-1 and TRBJ1-1, the complete variable domain is SAVISQKPSRDICQRGTSLTIQCQVDSQVTMMFWYRQQPGQSLTLIATANQGSEATYESGFVIDKFPISRPNLTFSTLTVSNMSPEDSSIYLCSVVEEDMNTEAFFGQGTRLTVV.

The chain employs TRBV3-1 (or the pseudogene TRBV3-2) and TRBJ2-5; TRBD2 is a possible D gene (6 bases). The CDR3 spans 13 residues. Trimming left V 8 bases short and J 3 bases short, with 13 bases between. Germline loops: CDR1 LGHDT, CDR2 YNNKEL (reference sequence). The CDR3: CASAGLTKETQYF. CDR3 bases: TGTGCCAGCGCGGGACTTACTAAAGAGACCCAGTACTTC.

The chain combines TRBV5-1 with TRBJ2-7, with D perhaps matching TRBD2 (6 bases). The CDR3 length is 15 residues. V lost 0 bases and J lost 2, with 12 bases in between. CDR1 and CDR2 from the germline V gene are SGHRS and YFSETQ. In DNA form, the CDR3 reads TGCGCCAGCAGCTTGGCCGTGGCGGGAACCTACGAGCAGTACTTC. This gives the protein CASSLAVAGTYEQYF.

The chain couples TRBV5-4 to TRBJ2-2, with D unclear. The length of the CDR3 is 13 residues. Germline values: CDR1 SGHNT, CDR2 YYREEE (reference sequence). V was shortened by 5 bases and J by 7 bases, with 12 bases between the two germline ends. In DNA, the CDR3 is TGTGCCAGCAGGAGCTGGTTCGGCGGGGAGCTGTTTTTT. As protein: CASRSWFGGELFF.

The table lists this clone with a few counts. CDR3 nucleotides: TGTGCCAGCAGCTTGTTGGGCTCCTACAATGAGCAGTTCTTC. Translation gives CASSLLGSYNEQFF. The rearrangement joins TRBV5-4 to TRBJ2-1; D gene ambiguous. V lost 1 base and J 0 bases, leaving 5 bases between the germline ends. The CDR3 sequence is 14 residues long. CDR1 is SGHNT, CDR2 YYREEE, per germline (reference sequence).

The CDR3 sequence: CASSEYGGTRGEQYF. The DNA of the CDR3 is TGTGCCAGCAGTGAATATGGGGGAACAAGGGGAGAGCAGTACTTC. The chain couples TRBV25-1 to TRBJ2-7, with D perhaps assigned TRBD1 or TRBD2 (5 bases each). Germline-derived CDR1 and CDR2 are MGHDK and SYGVNS. The CDR3 runs 15 residues. V was shortened by 0 bases and J by 7 bases, with 16 bases between the two germline ends.

This chain links TRBV6-5 with TRBJ2-3, with a tentative D call TRBD2 (5 bases). V lost 0 bases and J lost 0, with 10 bases in between. The CDR3 has 16 amino acids. Germline values: CDR1 MNHEY, CDR2 SVGAGI. The CDR3, as DNA: TGTGCCAGCAGTTACTCGAGGGCAGCTAGCACAGATACGCAGTATTTT. Translation gives CASSYSRAASTDTQYF.

J is TRBJ2-1 and V is TRBV24-1; TRBD1 matches at 9 bases. The CDR3 is 18 amino acids. V shed 2 bases, J shed 1 base, and the junction held 8 bases outside the gene matches. Germline-derived CDR1 and CDR2 are KGHDR and SFDVKD. The CDR3 sequence is CATSDSAGQGPSYNEQFF. The CDR3 DNA follows: TGTGCCACCAGTGATTCGGCGGGACAGGGCCCTTCCTACAATGAGCAGTTCTTC.

The table lists this clone with a count of one. The V and J genes are TRBV28 and TRBJ2-7; possibly TRBD2 for D (6 bases). Germline CDR1 and CDR2: MDHEN and SYDVKM. This CDR3 spans 12 amino acids. V was shortened by 3 bases and J by 3 bases, with 6 bases between the two germline ends. In nucleotides, the CDR3 is TGTGCCAGCAGTTTGGGGGGCTACGAGCAGTACTTC. Translated: CASSLGGYEQYF.

This clone was recorded once. This rearrangement joins TRBV7-2 to TRBJ1-6; D remains ambiguous. The V gene lost 5 bases and the J gene lost 8 bases, with 16 bases spanning the gap. Germline V lookup: CDR1 SGHTA, CDR2 FQGNSA. The CDR3 has 15 residues. The CDR3 reads CASSLNTGSYSPLHF. The DNA of the CDR3 is TGTGCCAGCAGCCTAAATACGGGATCCTATTCACCCCTCCACTTT.

The chain has TRBV7-3 and TRBJ2-5, with a possible D match to TRBD2 (6 bases). This CDR3 contains 20 residues. CDR1 SGHTA and CDR2 FQGTGA come from the germline V gene. The germline V and J ends were trimmed by 2 bases and 2 bases, with 27 bases remaining between them. This chain's CDR3 is CASSLGLDGRRIGRQETQYF. In nucleotides, the CDR3 is TGTGCCAGCAGCTTAGGGCTTGACGGGAGAAGGATAGGGAGGCAAGAGACCCAGTACTTC.

The genes are TRBV5-4 and TRBJ1-3; D call uncertain. V dropped 2 bases and J dropped 3 bases, with 6 bases sitting between them. CDR1 and CDR2 from the germline V gene are SGHNT and YYREEE (reference sequence). CDR3 size: 13 residues. In DNA, the CDR3 is TGTGCCAGCAGCTTAAGCGGTGGAAACACCATATATTTT. Amino acids: CASSLSGGNTIYF.

The chain has TRBV19 and TRBJ1-2; 7 bases line up with TRBD1. The CDR3 is 11 amino acids. CDR1 is LNHDA and CDR2 is SQIVND in the germline V gene (reference sequence). J was trimmed by 13 bases and V by 4 bases; bases with no gene match: 6. CDR3 amino acids: CASSNGQGGTF. Here the CDR3 DNA reads TGTGCCAGTAGTAACGGCCAGGGGGGCACCTTC.

V and J are TRBV5-1 and TRBJ1-2; possibly TRBD1 for D (5 bases). V was shortened by 0 bases and J by 2 bases, with 14 bases between the two germline ends. The CDR3 spans 16 residues. The germline gives CDR1 SGHRS, CDR2 YFSETQ. The CDR3 DNA follows: TGCGCCAGCAGCTTGGAAGGCGTGGGGGGAAACTATGGCTACACCTTC. Protein sequence: CASSLEGVGGNYGYTF.

The V call is TRBV5-8, the J call TRBJ1-2; D is undetermined. The CDR3 has 13 amino acids. V lost 1 base and J 2 bases, leaving 6 bases between the germline ends. Germline V lookup: CDR1 SGHTS, CDR2 YDEGEE. CDR3 sequence reads: CASSLRPNYGYTF. CDR3 nucleotides: TGTGCCAGCAGCTTGAGACCGAACTATGGCTACACCTTC.

This clone was found once. The chain is built from TRBV14 and TRBJ1-1; 9 positions match TRBD1. The CDR3 has 17 amino acids. The germline CDR1 and CDR2 sequences are SGHDN and FVKESK. The trim removed 1 base at V and 7 bases at J, leaving 13 bases unmatched. The CDR3 loop reads CASSQAGTGKNHVEAFF. In DNA, the CDR3 is TGTGCCAGCAGCCAAGCCGGGACAGGGAAGAACCATGTTGAAGCTTTCTTT.

The V and J genes are TRBV19 and TRBJ2-1; D unclear. V was trimmed by 7 bases and J by 10 bases, leaving 20 bases between them. The CDR3 loop spans 14 amino acids. Germline V gene lookup returns CDR1 LNHDA and CDR2 SQIVND (reference sequence). The CDR3 spells CASKLSQEYREQFF. DNA of the CDR3: TGTGCCAGTAAGCTGTCTCAGGAATACCGCGAGCAGTTCTTC.